This TCR beta chain was found in a study of T cell clonotyping in hematopoietic cell transplantation. Assay: immunoSEQ multiplex PCR; the TCRdb copy retains only in-frame clones and omits some. In the table there are about 8,700 clones, 85% of which are singletons. The CDR3 is 16 residues long. The V and J ends lost 1 base and 5 bases, in that order; junction bases with no gene match: 10. Germline V gives CDR1 SGHTA, CDR2 FQGNSA. The input for sequencing was PBMCs, taken 180 days after allogeneic stem cell transplant. The TCR sequence derives from a female patient in her thirties or forties who had an allogeneic stem cell transplant, so the T cells may come from the graft donor. Some clones in this sample may be carry-over from other donors' samples. This sequence joins TRBV7-2 and TRBJ1-2; 7 nucleotides align to TRBD1. CDR3 coding DNA: TGTGCCAGCAGCTTAGATCCCCGGGACAGCTTATATGGCTACACCTTC. Its translation is CASSLDPRDSLYGYTF.